These 27 T cell receptor beta chains share one sample of origin, sequenced in a study of GPR56 and killer-like receptors on CD4 memory cells. Sorting by FACS used killer cell lectin-like receptor and GPR56 expression to define five CD4+ populations. Following a re-call of the reads, TCRdb has one entry per CDR3 protein and lacks DNA. The sample data list some 1,100 distinct CDR3 sequences. Sequenced: memory CD4+ T cells from blood. The receptors come from a human donor in good health.

This clonotype is identified as medium-sized (0.01 to 0.1%) from frequency. The J gene is TRBJ1-1, the V gene TRBV6-6; TCRdb indicates TRBD1, and absent DNA this call remains unverified. In germline, CDR1 is MNHNY, CDR2 SVGAGI (reference sequence). CDR3 length: 14 amino acids. CDR3: CASSYSEWGTEAFF.

By frequency, this clonotype is large. The chain employs TRBV6-5 and TRBJ1-2; there is no DNA to check the TCRdb D call of TRBD1. Germline CDR1 MNHEY, CDR2 SVGAGI. This CDR3 region has 14 residues. This CDR3 reads CASSPLGLNYGYTF.

Judged by frequency, this clonotype is medium-sized (0.01 to 0.1%). The chain couples TRBV15 to TRBJ1-1; TCRdb's assignment of TRBD1 cannot be checked, as there is no DNA. In germline, CDR1 is LNHNV, CDR2 YYDKDF (reference sequence). The CDR3 has 15 amino acids. The CDR3: CATSRDRTGPTEAFF.

This clonotype counts as large (0.1 to 1%) by frequency. The chain joins TRBV5-4 to TRBJ2-5; absent DNA, TCRdb's TRBD2 call cannot be checked. The CDR3 is 14 amino acids. The germline V gene has CDR1 SGHNT and CDR2 YYREEE (reference sequence). This CDR3 is CASSFERRGETQYF. Combining the CDR3 with reference TRBV5-4 and TRBJ2-5 gives the whole variable domain ETGVTQSPTHLIKTRGQQVTLRCSSQSGHNTVSWYQQALGQGPQFIFQYYREEENGRGNFPPRFSGLQFPNYSSELNVNALELDDSALYLCASSFERRGETQYFGPGTRLLVL.

By frequency, this clonotype registers hyperexpanded. J is TRBJ1-2 and V is TRBV15. CDR1 and CDR2 from the germline V gene are LNHNV and YYDKDF (reference sequence). This CDR3 has 14 amino acids. This CDR3 is CATSRDYALSGYTF.

The chain links TRBV5-1 to TRBJ2-5; TCRdb's D call of TRBD2 is untestable without DNA. Germline V gene sequence: CDR1 SGHRS, CDR2 YFSETQ. This CDR3 has 16 amino acids. CDR3 protein: CASSSKRGASQETQYF.

This clonotype is called medium-sized based on its frequency. The chain is built from TRBV5-6 and TRBJ2-7; TCRdb designates TRBD2, a call that cannot be tested without DNA. Per the germline V gene, CDR1 is SGHDT and CDR2 is YYEEEE. There are 14 residues in the CDR3. Here the CDR3 reads CASSLRTRAYEQYF. The full variable domain, completed using reference TRBV5-6 and TRBJ2-7, is DAGVTQSPTHLIKTRGQQVTLRCSPKSGHDTVSWYQQALGQGPQFIFQYYEEEERQRGNFPDRFSGHQFPNYSSELNVNALLLGDSALYLCASSLRTRAYEQYFGPGTRLTVT.

Measured by frequency, this clonotype is medium-sized (0.01 to 0.1%). Here the CDR3 reads CSARDYSLYGYTF. The chain carries TRBV20-1 and TRBJ1-2. Germline CDR1 and CDR2: DFQATT and SNEGSKA (reference sequence). This CDR3 comprises 13 residues.

This clonotype registers medium-sized by frequency. This chain joins TRBV7-9 and TRBJ2-1; TCRdb indicates TRBD2, and absent DNA this call remains unverified. CDR3 length equals 18 residues. The V gene's germline CDR1 is SEHNR and CDR2 FQNEAQ (reference sequence). CDR3 in amino acids: CASSSPYTHSGVGDEQFF.

This clonotype is identified as medium-sized (0.01 to 0.1%) from frequency. The chain recombines TRBV19 with TRBJ1-5. CDR3 length: 12 residues. From germline, CDR1 is LNHDA and CDR2 SQIVND (reference sequence). This CDR3 is CASRYSNQPQHF.

This chain uses TRBV25-1 with TRBJ1-1; TCRdb returns TRBD1, unconfirmable since there is no DNA. The germline gives CDR1 MGHDK, CDR2 SYGVNS. The CDR3 has 15 amino acids. This CDR3 reads CASSESGGLGTEAFF.

This chain uses TRBV2 with TRBJ1-1; the D call of TRBD1 rests on TCRdb alone, since no DNA is present to check it. CDR1 is SNHLY, CDR2 FYNNEI, per germline. This CDR3 is 13 amino acids long. The CDR3 region is CARTGAQDTEAFF.

The chain combines TRBV7-9 with TRBJ2-5; checking the TCRdb D call of TRBD1 is not possible without DNA. Germline V CDR1 and CDR2: SEHNR, FQNEAQ (reference sequence). The CDR3 is made up of 14 amino acids. The CDR3 protein is CASSPTGAGETQYF. Based on the CDR3 plus reference TRBV7-9 and TRBJ2-5, the full variable domain is DTGVSQNPRHKITKRGQNVTFRCDPISEHNRLYWYRQTLGQGPEFLTYFQNEAQLEKSRLLSDRFSAERPKGSFSTLEIQRTEQGDSAMYLCASSPTGAGETQYFGPGTRLLVL.

V usage is TRBV7-9 and J usage is TRBJ2-7; the TCRdb D gene call, TRBD1, has no DNA to confirm it. The CDR3 has 14 residues. Germline CDR1 is SEHNR and CDR2 is FQNEAQ (reference sequence). The CDR3 here is CASSPRTGGYEQYF.

This clonotype ranks as medium-sized in terms of frequency. The rearrangement joins TRBV19 to TRBJ1-5; there is no DNA to check the TCRdb D call of TRBD1. CDR3 length: 16 amino acids. The germline CDR1 and CDR2 sequences are LNHDA and SQIVND (reference sequence). The CDR3 loop reads CASSTLKGASNQPQHF.

This clonotype counts as medium-sized by frequency. The chain has TRBV9 and TRBJ2-1; no DNA is available, so the TRBD1 call from TCRdb remains unchecked. The V gene's germline CDR1 is SGDLS and CDR2 YYNGEE. CDR3 length equals 15 residues. This chain's CDR3 is CASSVGGQGAKEQFF.

V gene TRBV7-3 combines with J gene TRBJ2-2; TCRdb's D call, TRBD1, is unchecked because there is no DNA. The CDR3 totals 15 residues. The germline CDR1 and CDR2 sequences are SGHTA and FQGTGA. The CDR3 spells CASSLGGDIPGELFF.

The gene calls are TRBV18 and TRBJ2-3; TCRdb selects TRBD2, and the lack of DNA leaves this call unchecked. The CDR3 spans 15 residues. The germline CDR1 and CDR2 sequences are KGHSH and LQKENI. This CDR3 reads CASSPRGRMTDTQYF.

This clonotype is identified as medium-sized from frequency. This chain uses TRBV12-3 or TRBV12-4 with TRBJ2-4; TCRdb indicates TRBD1, and absent DNA this call remains unverified. The CDR3 spans 15 residues. CDR3 residues: CASSSGPTGGNIQYF.

The J gene is TRBJ2-2, the V gene TRBV2; TCRdb's D gene call, TRBD1, goes unchecked for lack of DNA. Germline V gene sequence: CDR1 SNHLY, CDR2 FYNNEI. The CDR3 is made up of 15 amino acids. CDR3 sequence reads: CASGRQGVNTGELFF.

The chain links TRBV9 to TRBJ2-2; the D call from TCRdb, TRBD1, cannot be confirmed without DNA. The V gene's germline CDR1 is SGDLS and CDR2 YYNGEE. The CDR3 is 14 amino acids. CDR3 amino acids: CASSVAMGPGELFF.

Here the CDR3 reads CASSLAPGYGYTF. This chain uses TRBV5-5 with TRBJ1-2; TCRdb proposes TRBD1, but this gene call is untestable without DNA. The CDR3 is 13 amino acids. Germline CDR1 is SGHKS and CDR2 is YYEKEE (reference sequence).

This clonotype is medium-sized by frequency. The rearrangement joins TRBV6-2 or TRBV6-3 to TRBJ2-7; the D call of TRBD1 rests on TCRdb alone, since no DNA is present to check it. CDR1 and CDR2 (germline): MNHEY, SVGEGT. This CDR3 comprises 19 residues. CDR3: CASSYSKFFGDTRQDEQYF.

According to its frequency, this clonotype is medium-sized. This chain connects TRBV12-3 or TRBV12-4 to TRBJ1-2; there is no DNA to check the TCRdb D call of TRBD1. The CDR3 extends over 13 amino acids. This CDR3 reads CASSLIPGYGYTF.

This clonotype is called medium-sized (0.01 to 0.1%) based on its frequency. The rearrangement links TRBV15 to TRBJ2-3; absent DNA, TCRdb's TRBD2 call cannot be checked. Germline CDR1 reads LNHNV; CDR2 reads YYDKDF (reference sequence). The CDR3 covers 15 residues. This CDR3 reads CATSGRTTAADTQYF.

The chain recombines TRBV4-1 with TRBJ2-7; the D call of TRBD2 rests on TCRdb alone, since no DNA is present to check it. CDR1 and CDR2 from the germline V gene are MGHRA and YSYEKL. The CDR3 spans 17 residues. The CDR3 region is CASSQARTSGLFYEQYF.

CDR3 sequence: CASSPGVRDEQFF. V and J are TRBV5-1 and TRBJ2-1; no DNA is available, so the TRBD1 call from TCRdb remains unchecked. Per germline, CDR1 SGHRS and CDR2 YFSETQ. This CDR3 contains 13 residues. Supplemented by reference TRBV5-1 and TRBJ2-1, the full variable domain reads KAGVTQTPRYLIKTRGQQVTLSCSPISGHRSVSWYQQTPGQGLQFLFEYFSETQRNKGNFPGRFSGRQFSNSRSEMNVSTLELGDSALYLCASSPGVRDEQFFGPGTRLTVL.